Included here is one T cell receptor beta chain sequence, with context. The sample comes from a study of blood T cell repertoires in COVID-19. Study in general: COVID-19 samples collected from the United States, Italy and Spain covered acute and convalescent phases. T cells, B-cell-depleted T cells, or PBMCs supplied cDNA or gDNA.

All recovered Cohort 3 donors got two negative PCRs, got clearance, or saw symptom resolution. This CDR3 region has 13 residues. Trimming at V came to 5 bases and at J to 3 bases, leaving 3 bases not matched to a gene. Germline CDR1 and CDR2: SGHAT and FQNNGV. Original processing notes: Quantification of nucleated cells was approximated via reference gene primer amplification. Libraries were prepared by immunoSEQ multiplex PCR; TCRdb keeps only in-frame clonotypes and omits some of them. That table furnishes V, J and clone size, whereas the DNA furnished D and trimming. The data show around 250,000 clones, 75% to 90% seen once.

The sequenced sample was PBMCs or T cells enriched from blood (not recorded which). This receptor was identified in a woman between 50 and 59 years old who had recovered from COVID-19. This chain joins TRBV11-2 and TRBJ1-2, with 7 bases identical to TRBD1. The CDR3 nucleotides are TGTGCCAGCAGCCGGGACAGCTACTATGGCTACACCTTC. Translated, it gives CASSRDSYYGYTF.